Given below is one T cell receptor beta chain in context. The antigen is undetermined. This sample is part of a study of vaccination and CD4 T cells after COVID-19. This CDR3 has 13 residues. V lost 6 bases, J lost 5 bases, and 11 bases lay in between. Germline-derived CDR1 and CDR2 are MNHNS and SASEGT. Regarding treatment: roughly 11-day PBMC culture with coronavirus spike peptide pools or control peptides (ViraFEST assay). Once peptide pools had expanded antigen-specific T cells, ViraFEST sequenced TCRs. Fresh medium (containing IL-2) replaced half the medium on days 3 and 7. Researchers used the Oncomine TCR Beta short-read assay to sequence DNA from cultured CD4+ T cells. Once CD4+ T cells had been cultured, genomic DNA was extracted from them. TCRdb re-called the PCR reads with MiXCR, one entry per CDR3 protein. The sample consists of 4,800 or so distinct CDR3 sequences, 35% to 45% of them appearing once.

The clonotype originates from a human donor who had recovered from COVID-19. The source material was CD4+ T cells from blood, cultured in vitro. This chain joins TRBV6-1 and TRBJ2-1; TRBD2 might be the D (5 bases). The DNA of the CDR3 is TGTGCCAGCAGAATCCTAGCCCACAATGAGCAGTTCTTC. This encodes CASRILAHNEQFF.